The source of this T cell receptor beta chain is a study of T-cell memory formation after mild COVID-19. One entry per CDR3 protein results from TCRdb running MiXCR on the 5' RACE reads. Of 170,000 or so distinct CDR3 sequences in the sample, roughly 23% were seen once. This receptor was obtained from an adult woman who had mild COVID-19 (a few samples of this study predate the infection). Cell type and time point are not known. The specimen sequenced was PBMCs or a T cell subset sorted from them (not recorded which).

CDR3 region: CASSLAPNSGGWGYGYTF. CDR3 bases: TGTGCCAGCAGCTTAGCCCCCAATTCAGGGGGATGGGGCTATGGCTACACCTTC. The V call is TRBV7-9, the J call TRBJ1-2; 7 positions agree with TRBD1. Germline V gene data show CDR1 as SEHNR and CDR2 as FQNEAQ (reference sequence). V shed 0 bases, J shed 4 bases, and the junction held 14 bases outside the gene matches. The CDR3 contains 18 residues.